The next 14 T cell receptor beta chains were all read from a single sample in a study of blood T cell repertoires in COVID-19. TCRdb keeps only in-frame clones here, not all; method: immunoSEQ multiplex PCR. The sample shows 140,000 to 150,000 clones, roughly 88% of them seen only once. Sequenced input: PBMCs or T cells enriched from blood (not recorded which). Receptors originate from a woman in her thirties with acute COVID-19.

The J gene is TRBJ2-7, the V gene TRBV4-1; TRBD2 aligns across 15 bases. The CDR3 totals 16 residues. J lost 3 bases, V lost 3 bases, and 3 bases had no gene match. Germline values: CDR1 MGHRA, CDR2 YSYEKL. This chain's CDR3 is CASSHGTSGRLYEQYF. Written as DNA, the CDR3 is TGCGCCAGCAGCCATGGGACTAGCGGGAGGCTCTACGAGCAGTACTTC.

The table lists this clone with a count of one. The chain combines TRBV19 with TRBJ2-3, with 13 bases lining up with TRBD2. The germline V gene encodes CDR1 LNHDA and CDR2 SQIVND (reference sequence). CDR3 length: 15 residues. Unmatched junction bases numbered 5, after V lost 8 bases and J lost 3 bases. The CDR3 region has the DNA TGTGCCAGTTCTGGACTAGCGGGAGCAACAGATACGCAGTATTTT. It is translated as CASSGLAGATDTQYF.

The chain couples TRBV27 to TRBJ1-2; 8 bases agree with TRBD1. J was trimmed by 7 bases and V by 3 bases; bases with no gene match: 7. The length of the CDR3 is 14 residues. Germline loops: CDR1 MNHEY, CDR2 SMNVEV (reference sequence). As DNA, the CDR3 is TGTGCCAGCAGTTTCACAGGGGGGGATTCTGGCTACACCTTC. It codes for CASSFTGGDSGYTF.

The V gene is TRBV28, the J gene TRBJ1-1; D unclear. This CDR3 is 14 amino acids long. The germline V gene has CDR1 MDHEN and CDR2 SYDVKM. V was trimmed by 3 bases and J by 10 bases, leaving 18 bases between them. In nucleotides, the CDR3 is TGTGCCAGCAGTTTTGGCGGGCGGTATGAAGGAGCTTTCTTT. This sequence encodes CASSFGGRYEGAFF.

The chain uses TRBV5-1 and TRBJ1-1; TRBD1 aligns across 9 bases. The length of the CDR3 is 15 residues. With V trimmed by 0 bases and J by 5 bases, 5 bases remained unmatched. Germline values: CDR1 SGHRS, CDR2 YFSETQ. The CDR3 protein is CASSLETGGLTEAFF. The DNA of the CDR3 is TGCGCCAGCAGCTTGGAAACAGGGGGCTTGACTGAAGCTTTCTTT.

The chain employs TRBV6-1 and TRBJ2-5; 7 nucleotides match TRBD2. CDR3 length: 16 residues. With 0 bases clipped from V and 5 bases from J, the junction kept 9 bases outside the gene matches. The V gene's germline CDR1 is MNHNS and CDR2 SASEGT. The CDR3 DNA is TGTGCCAGCAGTGAAGCGGTCGGCCAGGGAGGGGAGACCCAGTACTTC. Translation: CASSEAVGQGGETQYF.

The chain joins TRBV5-1 to TRBJ2-1; possibly TRBD2 for D (5 bases). The CDR3 extends over 14 amino acids. Germline loops: CDR1 SGHRS, CDR2 YFSETQ. Between the trimmed V and J ends, which lost 0 bases and 7 bases, there was a span of 11 bases. The CDR3 protein is CASSLAEGLNEQFF. CDR3 coding DNA: TGCGCCAGCAGCTTGGCCGAGGGTTTGAATGAGCAGTTCTTC.

The chain carries TRBV7-8 and TRBJ2-1; D unclear. The CDR3 loop spans 11 amino acids. CDR1 and CDR2 (germline): SGHVS, FQNEAQ. Trimming shortened V by 7 bases and J by 9 bases, and 10 bases separated the two germline ends. This CDR3 is CASTKISEQFF. The CDR3 DNA is TGTGCCAGCACCAAGATCAGTGAGCAGTTCTTC.

The chain uses TRBV7-2 and TRBJ2-1; TRBD2 agrees at 9 bases. The CDR3 runs 15 residues. The junction had 3 bases not matched to a gene; V was cut back by 2 bases and J by 4 bases. In germline, CDR1 is SGHTA, CDR2 FQGNSA. CDR3 sequence reads: CASSLLAGSYNEQFF. The CDR3 bases are TGTGCCAGCAGCTTACTAGCGGGGTCTTACAATGAGCAGTTCTTC.

The J gene is TRBJ2-1, the V gene TRBV5-8; D gene unclear. The CDR3 runs to 12 residues. The germline V gene has CDR1 SGHTS and CDR2 YDEGEE. The ends were cut back, 6 bases at V and 10 bases at J, with 14 bases in the middle. CDR3 region: CASTNPRVEQFF. DNA of the CDR3: TGTGCCAGCACCAACCCTCGCGTGGAGCAGTTCTTC.

V is TRBV28 and J is TRBJ2-1; TRBD2 aligns across 7 bases. J lost 4 bases, V lost 7 bases, and 13 bases had no gene match. CDR1 is MDHEN, CDR2 SYDVKM, per germline. The CDR3 is 16 residues long. This CDR3 reads CASTVALADTYNEQFF. CDR3 in DNA: TGTGCCAGCACGGTGGCGCTAGCGGATACATACAATGAGCAGTTCTTC.

This clone was counted a single time. CDR3 sequence: CASSLAGTATFSGSGYTF. In nucleotides, the CDR3 is TGTGCCAGCAGCTTAGCGGGGACAGCTACCTTTTCCGGTAGTGGCTACACCTTC. The rearrangement joins TRBV13 to TRBJ1-2; 7 bases agree with TRBD1. Germline V gives CDR1 PRHDT, CDR2 FYEKMQ (reference sequence). V shed 1 base and J 7 bases; nucleotides not matched to a gene: 18. The CDR3 contains 18 residues.

The chain is built from TRBV27 and TRBJ1-5; 12 bases line up with TRBD1. Germline V gene lookup returns CDR1 MNHEY and CDR2 SMNVEV (reference sequence). The CDR3 is made up of 16 amino acids. The V gene end was trimmed by 3 bases and the J gene end by 6 bases; junction bases not matched to a gene: 6. Here the CDR3 DNA reads TGTGCCAGCAGTTTTTCGGGACAGGGGGCCTTTCAGCCCCAGCATTTT. It codes for CASSFSGQGAFQPQHF.

V gene TRBV7-2 combines with J gene TRBJ2-5; 8 bases line up with TRBD1. CDR3 size: 14 residues. Germline lookup yields CDR1 SGHTA and CDR2 FQGNSA. The junction had 1 base not matched to a gene; V was cut back by 3 bases and J by 1 base. In nucleotides, the CDR3 is TGTGCCAGCAGCTTCACAGGGGGCCAAGAGACCCAGTACTTC. Its translation: CASSFTGGQETQYF.